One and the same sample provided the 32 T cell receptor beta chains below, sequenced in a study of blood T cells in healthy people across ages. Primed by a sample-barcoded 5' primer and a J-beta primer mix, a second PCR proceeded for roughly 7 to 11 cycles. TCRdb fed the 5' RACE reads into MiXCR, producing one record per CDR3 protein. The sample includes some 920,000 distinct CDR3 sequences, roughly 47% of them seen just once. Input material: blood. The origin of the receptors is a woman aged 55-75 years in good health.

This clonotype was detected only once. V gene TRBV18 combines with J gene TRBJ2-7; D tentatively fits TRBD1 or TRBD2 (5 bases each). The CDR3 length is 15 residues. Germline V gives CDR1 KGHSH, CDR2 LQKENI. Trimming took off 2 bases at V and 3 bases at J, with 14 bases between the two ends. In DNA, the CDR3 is TGTGCCAGCTCACCAAGCCGCCGGGGCTACTACGAGCAGTACTTC. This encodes CASSPSRRGYYEQYF.

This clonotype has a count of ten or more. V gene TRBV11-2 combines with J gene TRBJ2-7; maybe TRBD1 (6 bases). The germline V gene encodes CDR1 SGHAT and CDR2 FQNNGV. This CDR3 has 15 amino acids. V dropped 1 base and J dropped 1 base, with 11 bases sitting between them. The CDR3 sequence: CASSLGAGTSYEQYF. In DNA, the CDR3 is TGTGCCAGCAGCTTAGGGGCCGGGACATCCTACGAGCAGTACTTC.

CDR3 sequence: CSVEVIRGRGANVLTF. CDR3 coding DNA: TGCAGCGTTGAAGTTATTCGGGGGCGCGGGGCCAACGTCCTGACTTTC. The chain couples TRBV29-1 to TRBJ2-6; D is possibly TRBD1 or TRBD2 (6 bases each). Germline V gene sequence: CDR1 SQVTM, CDR2 ANQGSEA. The ends were cut back, 1 base at V and 4 bases at J, with 14 bases in the middle. The CDR3 totals 16 residues.

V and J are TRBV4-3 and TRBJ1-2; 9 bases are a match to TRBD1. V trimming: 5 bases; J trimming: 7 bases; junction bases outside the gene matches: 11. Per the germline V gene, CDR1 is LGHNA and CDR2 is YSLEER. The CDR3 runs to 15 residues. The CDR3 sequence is CASSIHGQGICGYTF. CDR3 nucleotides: TGCGCCAGCAGCATTCACGGACAGGGGATCTGTGGCTACACCTTC.

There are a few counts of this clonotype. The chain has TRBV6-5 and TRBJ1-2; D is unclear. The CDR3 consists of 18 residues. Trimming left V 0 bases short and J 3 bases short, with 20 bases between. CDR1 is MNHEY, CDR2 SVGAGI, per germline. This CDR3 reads CASSYSRGSYDWHYGYTF. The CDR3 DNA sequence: TGTGCCAGCAGTTACTCTCGGGGTTCTTACGATTGGCACTATGGCTACACCTTC.

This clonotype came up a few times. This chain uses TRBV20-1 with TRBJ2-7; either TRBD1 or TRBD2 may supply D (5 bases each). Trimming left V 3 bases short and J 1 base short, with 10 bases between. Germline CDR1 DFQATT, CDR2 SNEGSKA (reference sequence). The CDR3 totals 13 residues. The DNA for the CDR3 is TGCAGTGCTAGTGGGGACGGATCCTACGAGCAGTACTTC. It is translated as CSASGDGSYEQYF.

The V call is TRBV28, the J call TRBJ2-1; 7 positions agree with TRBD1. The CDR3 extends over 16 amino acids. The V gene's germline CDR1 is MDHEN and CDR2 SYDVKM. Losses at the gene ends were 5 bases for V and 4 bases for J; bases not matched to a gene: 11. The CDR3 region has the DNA TGTGCCAGCAGTACTATAATAGGACAGGTGTACAATGAGCAGTTCTTC. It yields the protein CASSTIIGQVYNEQFF.

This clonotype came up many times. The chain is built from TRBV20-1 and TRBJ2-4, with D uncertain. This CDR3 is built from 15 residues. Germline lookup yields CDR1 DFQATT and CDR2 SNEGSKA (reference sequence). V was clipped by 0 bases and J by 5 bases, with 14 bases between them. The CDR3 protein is CSARDGGRAENIQYF. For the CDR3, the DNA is TGCAGTGCTAGAGATGGCGGCCGAGCAGAAAACATTCAGTACTTC.

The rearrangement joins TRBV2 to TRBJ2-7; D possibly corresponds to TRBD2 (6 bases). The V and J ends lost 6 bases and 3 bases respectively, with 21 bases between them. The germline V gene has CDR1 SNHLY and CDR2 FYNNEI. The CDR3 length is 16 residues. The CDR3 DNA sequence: TGTGCCAGCAGGGGGTTTGGACGGGGGTTGAGCTACGAGCAGTACTTC. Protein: CASRGFGRGLSYEQYF.

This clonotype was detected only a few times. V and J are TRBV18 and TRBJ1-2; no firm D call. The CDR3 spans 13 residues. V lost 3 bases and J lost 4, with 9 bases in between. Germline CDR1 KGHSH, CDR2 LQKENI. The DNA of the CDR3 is TGTGCCAGCTCACCGGGCAGTCCCTATGGCTACACCTTC. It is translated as CASSPGSPYGYTF.

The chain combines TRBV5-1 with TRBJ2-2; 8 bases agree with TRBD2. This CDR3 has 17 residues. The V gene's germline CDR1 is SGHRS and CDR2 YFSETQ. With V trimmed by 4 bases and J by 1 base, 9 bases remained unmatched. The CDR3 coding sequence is TGCGCCAGCAGCAACCAGCGAGCGGGGGTGAACACCGGGGAGCTGTTTTTT. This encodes CASSNQRAGVNTGELFF.

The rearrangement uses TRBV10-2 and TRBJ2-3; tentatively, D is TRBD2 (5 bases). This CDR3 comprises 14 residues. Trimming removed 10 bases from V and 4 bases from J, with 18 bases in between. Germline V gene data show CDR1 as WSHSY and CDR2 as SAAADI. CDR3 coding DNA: TGCGCCACCCGTAAGGCGGGCGTCCCAGATACGCAGTATTTT. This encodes CATRKAGVPDTQYF.

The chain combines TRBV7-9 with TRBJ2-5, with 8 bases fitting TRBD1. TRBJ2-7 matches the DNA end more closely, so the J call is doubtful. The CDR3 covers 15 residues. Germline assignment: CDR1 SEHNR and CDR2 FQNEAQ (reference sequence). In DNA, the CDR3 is TGTGCCAGCAGCATTAACCAGGGGGCGAGCTACGAGCAGTACTTC. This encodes CASSINQGASYEQYF.

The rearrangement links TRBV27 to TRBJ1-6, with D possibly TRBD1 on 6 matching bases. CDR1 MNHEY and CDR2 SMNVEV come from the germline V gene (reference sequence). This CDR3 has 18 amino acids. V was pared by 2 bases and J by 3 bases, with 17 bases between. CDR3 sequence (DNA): TGTGCCAGCAGTTTAAGCTCCCGGGACACGCTCTATAATTCACCCCTCCACTTT. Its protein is CASSLSSRDTLYNSPLHF.

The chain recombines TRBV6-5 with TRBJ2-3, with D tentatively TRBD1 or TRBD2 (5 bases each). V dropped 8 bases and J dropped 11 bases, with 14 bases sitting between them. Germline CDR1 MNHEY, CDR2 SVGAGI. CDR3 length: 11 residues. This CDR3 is CASRRDLQQYF. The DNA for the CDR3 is TGTGCCAGCCGACGGGACCTGCAGCAGTATTTT.

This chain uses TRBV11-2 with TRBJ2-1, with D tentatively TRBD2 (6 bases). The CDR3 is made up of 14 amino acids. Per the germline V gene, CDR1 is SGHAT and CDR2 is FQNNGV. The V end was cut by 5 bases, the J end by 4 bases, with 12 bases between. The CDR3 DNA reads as TGTGCCAGCAGCGTATCGGGAGTGTACAATGAGCAGTTCTTC. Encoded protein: CASSVSGVYNEQFF.

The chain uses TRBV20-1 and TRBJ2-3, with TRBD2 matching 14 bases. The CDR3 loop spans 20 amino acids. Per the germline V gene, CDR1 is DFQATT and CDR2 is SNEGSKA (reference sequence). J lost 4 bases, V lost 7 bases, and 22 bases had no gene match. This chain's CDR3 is CSVSRQTARTSGRYADTQYF. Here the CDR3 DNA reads TGCAGTGTTAGCCGGCAAACTGCCCGGACTAGCGGGAGGTACGCAGATACGCAGTATTTT.

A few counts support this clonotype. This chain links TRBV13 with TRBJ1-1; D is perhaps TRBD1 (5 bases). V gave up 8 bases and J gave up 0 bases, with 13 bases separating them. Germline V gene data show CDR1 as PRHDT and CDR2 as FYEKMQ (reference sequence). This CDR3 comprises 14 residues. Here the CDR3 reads CASRLRQLNTEAFF. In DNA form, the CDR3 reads TGTGCCAGCCGGCTCCGACAGTTGAACACTGAAGCTTTCTTT.

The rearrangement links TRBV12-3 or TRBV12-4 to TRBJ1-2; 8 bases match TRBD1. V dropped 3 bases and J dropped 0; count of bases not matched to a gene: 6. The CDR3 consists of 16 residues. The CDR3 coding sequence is TGTGCCAGCAGTTTGGACAGGGCATTGTCTAACTATGGCTACACCTTC. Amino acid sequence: CASSLDRALSNYGYTF.

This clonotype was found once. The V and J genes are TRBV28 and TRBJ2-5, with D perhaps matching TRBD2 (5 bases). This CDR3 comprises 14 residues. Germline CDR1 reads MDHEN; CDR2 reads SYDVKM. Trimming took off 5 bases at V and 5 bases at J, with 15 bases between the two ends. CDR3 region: CASSPSSKGETQYF. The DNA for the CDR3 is TGTGCCAGCAGTCCTTCTAGCAAGGGCGAGACCCAGTACTTC.

Written as DNA, the CDR3 is TGTGCCAGCGCGCCGATGGACGCCGATACGCAGTATTTT. It translates to CASAPMDADTQYF. The genes are TRBV27 and TRBJ2-3; no reliable D call. The CDR3 contains 13 residues. Germline values: CDR1 MNHEY, CDR2 SMNVEV (reference sequence). The germline V and J ends were trimmed by 8 bases and 6 bases, with 15 bases remaining between them.

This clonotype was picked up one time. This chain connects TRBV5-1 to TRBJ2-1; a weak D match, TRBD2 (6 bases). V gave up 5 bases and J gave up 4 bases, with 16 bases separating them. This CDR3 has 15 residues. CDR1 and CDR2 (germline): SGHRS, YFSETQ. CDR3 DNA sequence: TGCGCCAGCAGTCGGCGGGGCGACAGATACAATGAGCAGTTCTTC. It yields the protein CASSRRGDRYNEQFF.

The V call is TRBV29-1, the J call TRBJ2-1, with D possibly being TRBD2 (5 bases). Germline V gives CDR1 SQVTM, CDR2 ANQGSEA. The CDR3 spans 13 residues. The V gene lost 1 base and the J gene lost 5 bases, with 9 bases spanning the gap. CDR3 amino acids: CSVEAGTNNEQFF. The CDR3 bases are TGCAGCGTTGAAGCGGGAACTAACAATGAGCAGTTCTTC.

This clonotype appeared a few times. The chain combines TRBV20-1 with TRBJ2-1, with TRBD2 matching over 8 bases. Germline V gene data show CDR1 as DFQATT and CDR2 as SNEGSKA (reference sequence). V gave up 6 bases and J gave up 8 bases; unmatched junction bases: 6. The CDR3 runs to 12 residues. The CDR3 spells CSARTSSDEQFF. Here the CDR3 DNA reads TGCAGTGCCAGGACTAGCAGCGATGAGCAGTTCTTC.

The CDR3 DNA follows: TGTGCCAGCAGCCAATCGAAGCGTGGGTACTATGGCTACACCTTC. Protein: CASSQSKRGYYGYTF. J is TRBJ1-2 and V is TRBV14; no firm D call. Germline loops: CDR1 SGHDN, CDR2 FVKESK. The CDR3 is made up of 15 amino acids. Trimming cost V 2 bases and J 3 bases, with 13 bases left between them. Using reference TRBV14 and TRBJ1-2 for the parts outside the CDR3, the full variable domain is EAGVTQFPSHSVIEKGQTVTLRCDPISGHDNLYWYRRVMGKEIKFLLHFVKESKQDESGMPNNRFLAERTGGTYSTLKVQPAELEDSGVYFCASSQSKRGYYGYTFGSGTRLTVV.

CDR3 loop: CASSDPGTSGAGEQYF. The CDR3 DNA follows: TGTGCCAGCAGTGACCCCGGGACTAGCGGGGCGGGGGAGCAGTACTTC. The chain links TRBV25-1 to TRBJ2-5; 13 bases agree with TRBD2. V lost 3 bases and J lost 11; bases outside the gene matches: 12. This CDR3 has 16 amino acids. The germline V gene encodes CDR1 MGHDK and CDR2 SYGVNS.

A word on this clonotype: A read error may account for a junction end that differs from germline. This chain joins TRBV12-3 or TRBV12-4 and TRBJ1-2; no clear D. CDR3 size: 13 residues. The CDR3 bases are TGTGCCAGCAGTTTAGAGGCAGGACTTGGCCACACCTTC. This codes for CASSLEAGLGHTF.

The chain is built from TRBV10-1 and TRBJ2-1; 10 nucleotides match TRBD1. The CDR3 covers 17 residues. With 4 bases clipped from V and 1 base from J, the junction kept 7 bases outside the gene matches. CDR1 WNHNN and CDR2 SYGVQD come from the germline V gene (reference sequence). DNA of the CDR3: TGCGCCAGCAGTGCGAGGACAGGGGGTGTTTCCTACAATGAGCAGTTCTTC. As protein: CASSARTGGVSYNEQFF.

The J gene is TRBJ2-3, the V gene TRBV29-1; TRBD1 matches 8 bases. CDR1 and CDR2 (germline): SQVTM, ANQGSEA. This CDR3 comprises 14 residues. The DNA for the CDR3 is TGCAACGTGGGGGCAGGGGGCTTTACAGATACGCAGTATTTT. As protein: CNVGAGGFTDTQYF.

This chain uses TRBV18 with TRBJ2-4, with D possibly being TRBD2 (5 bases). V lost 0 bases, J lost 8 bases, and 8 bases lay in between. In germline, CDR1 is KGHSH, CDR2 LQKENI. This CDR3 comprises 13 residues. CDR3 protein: CASSPPLAYIQYF. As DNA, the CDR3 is TGTGCCAGCTCACCACCCCTAGCCTACATTCAGTACTTC.

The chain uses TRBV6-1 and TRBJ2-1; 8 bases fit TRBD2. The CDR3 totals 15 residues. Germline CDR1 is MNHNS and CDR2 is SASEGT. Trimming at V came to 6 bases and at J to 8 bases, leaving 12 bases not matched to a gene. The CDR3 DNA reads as TGTGCCAGCAGACCCTCAATAGCGGGAATGCATGAGCAGTTCTTC. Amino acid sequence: CASRPSIAGMHEQFF.

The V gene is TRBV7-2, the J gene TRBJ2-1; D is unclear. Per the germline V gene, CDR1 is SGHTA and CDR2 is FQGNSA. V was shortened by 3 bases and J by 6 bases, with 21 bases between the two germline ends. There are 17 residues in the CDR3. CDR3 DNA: TGTGCCAGCAGCTTCGCCGGACCGTTACCGGGTGGCAATGAGCAGTTCTTC. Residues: CASSFAGPLPGGNEQFF.